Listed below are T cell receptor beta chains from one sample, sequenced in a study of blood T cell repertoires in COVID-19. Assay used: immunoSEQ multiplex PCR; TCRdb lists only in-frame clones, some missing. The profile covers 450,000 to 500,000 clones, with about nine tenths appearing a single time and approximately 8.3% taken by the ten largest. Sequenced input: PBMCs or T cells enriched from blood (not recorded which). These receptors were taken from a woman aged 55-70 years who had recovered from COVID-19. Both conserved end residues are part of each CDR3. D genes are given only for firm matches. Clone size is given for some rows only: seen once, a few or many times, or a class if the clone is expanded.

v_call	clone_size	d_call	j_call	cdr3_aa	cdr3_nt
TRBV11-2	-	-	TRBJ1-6	CASSLWRGGGGSPLHF	TGTGCCAGCAGCTTATGGCGCGGGGGTGGAGGTTCACCCCTCCACTTT
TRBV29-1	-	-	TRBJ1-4	CSVQRGTANEKLFF	TGCAGCGTGCAAAGGGGGACGGCTAATGAAAAACTGTTTTTT
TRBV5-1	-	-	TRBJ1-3	CASSPELTGNTIYF	TGCGCCAGCAGCCCTGAACTGACTGGAAACACCATATATTTT
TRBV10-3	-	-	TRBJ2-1	CASRALSPGVVNEQFF	TGTGCCTCCCGGGCTTTAAGCCCAGGGGTGGTGAACGAGCAGTTCTTC
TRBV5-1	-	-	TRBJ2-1	CASSLSGRSYNEQFF	TGCGCCAGCAGCTTGAGCGGTCGCTCCTACAATGAGCAGTTCTTC
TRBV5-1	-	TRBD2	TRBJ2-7	CASRGTAGGREQYF	TGCGCCTCCAGGGGTACAGCGGGGGGGCGCGAGCAGTACTTC
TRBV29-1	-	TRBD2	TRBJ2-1	CSVGAGGYNEQFF	TGCAGCGTCGGAGCGGGGGGGTACAATGAGCAGTTCTTC
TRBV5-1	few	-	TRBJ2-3	CASTASTGTPGRDTQYF	TGCGCCAGCACCGCCTCCACCGGGACCCCCGGGAGAGATACGCAGTATTTT
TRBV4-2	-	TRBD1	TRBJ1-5	CASSQDRAGGLSNQPQHF	TGTGCCAGCAGCCAAGATCGGGCAGGGGGCTTAAGCAATCAGCCCCAGCATTTT
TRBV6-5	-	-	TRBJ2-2	CASSSSRGGELFF	TGTGCCAGCAGTTCGTCCAGGGGCGGGGAGCTGTTTTTT
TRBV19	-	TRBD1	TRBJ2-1	CASSFFYSGQGANEQFF	TGTGCCAGTAGTTTCTTCTATTCGGGACAGGGGGCAAATGAGCAGTTCTTC
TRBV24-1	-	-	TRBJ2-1	CATSDPRGQHYNEQFF	TGTGCCACCAGTGATCCGCGGGGACAGCACTACAATGAGCAGTTCTTC
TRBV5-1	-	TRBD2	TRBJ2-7	CASSLIPGLAAEQYF	TGCGCCAGCAGCTTGATACCGGGACTAGCCGCCGAGCAGTACTTC
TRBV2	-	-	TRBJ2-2	CASSIGMQGNGELFF	TGTGCCAGCAGTATAGGCATGCAGGGGAACGGGGAGCTGTTTTTT
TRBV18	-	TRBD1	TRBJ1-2	CASSPGDRRNYGYTF	TGTGCCAGCTCCCCCGGGGACAGGAGGAACTATGGCTACACCTTC
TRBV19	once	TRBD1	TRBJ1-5	CASSTKRQGRYQPQHF	TGTGCCAGTAGTACGAAGAGACAGGGACGTTATCAGCCCCAGCATTTT
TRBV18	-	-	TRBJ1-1	CASSPEGGRYKAFF	TGTGCCAGCTCACCCGAAGGAGGGAGGTATAAAGCTTTCTTT
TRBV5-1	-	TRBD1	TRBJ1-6	CASSLAQGRSPLHF	TGCGCCAGCAGCTTGGCACAGGGGCGTTCACCCCTCCACTTT
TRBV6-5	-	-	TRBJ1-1	CASSYDSYTEAFF	TGTGCCAGCAGTTACGACTCCTACACTGAAGCTTTCTTT
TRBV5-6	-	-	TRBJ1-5	CASDDMYSNQPQHF	TGTGCCAGCGACGACATGTATAGCAATCAGCCCCAGCATTTT